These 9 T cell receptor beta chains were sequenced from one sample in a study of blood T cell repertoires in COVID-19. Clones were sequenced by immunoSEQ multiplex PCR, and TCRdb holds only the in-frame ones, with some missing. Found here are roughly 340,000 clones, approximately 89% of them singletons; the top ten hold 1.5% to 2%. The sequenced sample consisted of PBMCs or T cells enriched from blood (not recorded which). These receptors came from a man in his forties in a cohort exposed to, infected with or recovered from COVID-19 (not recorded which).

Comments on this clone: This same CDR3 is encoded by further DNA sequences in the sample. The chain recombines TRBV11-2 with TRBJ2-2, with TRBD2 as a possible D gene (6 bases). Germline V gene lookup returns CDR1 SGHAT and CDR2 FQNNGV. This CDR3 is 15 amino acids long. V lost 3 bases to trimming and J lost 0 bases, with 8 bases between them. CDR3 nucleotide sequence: TGTGCCAGCAGCTTGGGACTCGCGAACACCGGGGAGCTGTTTTTT. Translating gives CASSLGLANTGELFF.

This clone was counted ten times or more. CDR3 loop: CASSLGTWEPEQFF. The CDR3 region has the DNA TGTGCCAGCAGCTTGGGGACCTGGGAGCCAGAGCAGTTCTTC. The chain has TRBV5-5 and TRBJ2-1; TRBD2 might be the D (5 bases). The germline CDR1 and CDR2 sequences are SGHKS and YYEKEE (reference sequence). The CDR3 has 14 residues. V lost 0 bases, J lost 10 bases, and 14 bases lay in between.

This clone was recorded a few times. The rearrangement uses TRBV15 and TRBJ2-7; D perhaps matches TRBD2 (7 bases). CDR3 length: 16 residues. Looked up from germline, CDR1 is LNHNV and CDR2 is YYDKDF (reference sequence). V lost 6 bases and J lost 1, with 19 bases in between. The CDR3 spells CATRNLGGRGSYEQYF. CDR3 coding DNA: TGTGCCACCAGAAATTTGGGGGGGCGCGGTTCCTACGAGCAGTACTTC.

CDR3: CASSKREESDTQYF. In DNA form, the CDR3 reads TGTGCCAGCAGCAAGCGGGAGGAATCAGATACGCAGTATTTT. V gene TRBV5-4 combines with J gene TRBJ2-3; TRBD2 matches at 9 bases. Unmatched junction bases numbered 4, after V lost 4 bases and J lost 4 bases. There are 14 residues in the CDR3. The V gene's germline CDR1 is SGHNT and CDR2 YYREEE (reference sequence).

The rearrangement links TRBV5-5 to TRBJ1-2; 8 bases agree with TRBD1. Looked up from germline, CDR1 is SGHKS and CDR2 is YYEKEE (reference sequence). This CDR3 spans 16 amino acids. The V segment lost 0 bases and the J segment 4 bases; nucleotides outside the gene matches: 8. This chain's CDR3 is CASSLGPDRGIYGYTF. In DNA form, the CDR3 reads TGTGCCAGCAGCTTGGGACCTGACAGGGGCATCTATGGCTACACCTTC.

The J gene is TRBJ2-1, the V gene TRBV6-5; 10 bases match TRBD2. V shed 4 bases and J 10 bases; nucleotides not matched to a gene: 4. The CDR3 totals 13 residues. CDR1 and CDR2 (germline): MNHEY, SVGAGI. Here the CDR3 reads CASSLTSGTEQFF. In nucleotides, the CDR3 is TGTGCCAGCAGTTTAACTAGCGGGACCGAGCAGTTCTTC.

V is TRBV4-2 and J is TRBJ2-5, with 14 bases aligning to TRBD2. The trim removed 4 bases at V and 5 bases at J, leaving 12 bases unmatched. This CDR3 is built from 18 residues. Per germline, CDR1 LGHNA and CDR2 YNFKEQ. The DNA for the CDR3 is TGTGCCAGCAGCCTTGGGACTAGCGGGAGTAACGGGGAGGAGACCCAGTACTTC. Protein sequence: CASSLGTSGSNGEETQYF.

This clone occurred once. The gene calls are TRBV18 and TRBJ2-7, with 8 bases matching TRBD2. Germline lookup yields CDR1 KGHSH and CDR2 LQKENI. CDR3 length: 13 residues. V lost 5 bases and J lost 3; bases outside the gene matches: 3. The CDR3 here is CASSSGSVYEQYF. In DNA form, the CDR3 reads TGTGCCAGCTCAAGCGGGAGTGTCTACGAGCAGTACTTC.

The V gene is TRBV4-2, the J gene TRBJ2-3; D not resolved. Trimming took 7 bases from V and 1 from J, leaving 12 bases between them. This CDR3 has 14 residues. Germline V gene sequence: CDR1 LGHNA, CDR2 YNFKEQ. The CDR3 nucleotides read TGTGCCAGCACCAAGCTAGGAGGCACAGATACGCAGTATTTT. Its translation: CASTKLGGTDTQYF.